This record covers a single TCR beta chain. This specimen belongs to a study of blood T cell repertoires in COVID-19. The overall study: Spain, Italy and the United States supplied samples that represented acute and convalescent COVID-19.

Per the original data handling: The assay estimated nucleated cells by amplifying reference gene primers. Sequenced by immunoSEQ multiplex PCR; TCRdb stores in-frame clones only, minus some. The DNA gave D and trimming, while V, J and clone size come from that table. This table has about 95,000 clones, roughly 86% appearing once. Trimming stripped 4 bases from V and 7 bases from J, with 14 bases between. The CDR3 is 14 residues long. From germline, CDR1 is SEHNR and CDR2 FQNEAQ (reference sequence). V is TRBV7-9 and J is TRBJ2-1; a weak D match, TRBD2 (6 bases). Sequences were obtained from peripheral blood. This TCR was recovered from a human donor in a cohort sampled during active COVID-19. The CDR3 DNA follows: TGTGCCAGCAGCTCCGGGGGACTCAGGAATGAGCAGTTCTTC. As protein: CASSSGGLRNEQFF.